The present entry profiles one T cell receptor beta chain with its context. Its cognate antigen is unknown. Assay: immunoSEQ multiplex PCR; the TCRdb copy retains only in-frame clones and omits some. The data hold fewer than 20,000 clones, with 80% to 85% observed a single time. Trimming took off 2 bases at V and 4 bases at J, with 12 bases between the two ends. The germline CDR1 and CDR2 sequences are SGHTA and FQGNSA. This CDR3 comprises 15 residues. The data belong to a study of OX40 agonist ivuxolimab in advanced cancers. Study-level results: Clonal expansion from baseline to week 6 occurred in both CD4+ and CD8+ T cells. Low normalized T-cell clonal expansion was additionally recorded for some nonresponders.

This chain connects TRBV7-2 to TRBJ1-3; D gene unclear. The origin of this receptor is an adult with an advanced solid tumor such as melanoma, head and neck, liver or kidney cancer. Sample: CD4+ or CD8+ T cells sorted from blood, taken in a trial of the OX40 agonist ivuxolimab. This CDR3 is CASSLFRATGNTIYF. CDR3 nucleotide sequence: TGTGCCAGCAGCTTATTTCGGGCTACGGGAAACACCATATATTTT. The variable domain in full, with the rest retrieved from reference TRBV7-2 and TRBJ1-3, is GAGVSQSPSNKVTEKGKDVELRCDPISGHTALYWYRQSLGQGLEFLIYFQGNSAPDKSGLPSDRFSAERTGGSVSTLTIQRTQQEDSAVYLCASSLFRATGNTIYFGEGSWLTVV.